This TCR beta chain was obtained from a study of blood T cells in healthy people across ages. Every sample had a minimum of 6.5 million PBMCs isolated. Germline V gives CDR1 SGHTA, CDR2 FQGTGA. V lost 4 bases and J lost 0; bases outside the gene matches: 3. The CDR3 is 16 amino acids. This clonotype was detected a few times. Through a sample-barcoded 5' primer and a J-beta primer mix, a second PCR was run for roughly 6 to 11 cycles. A 12-random-nucleotide template-switch adaptor tagged each cDNA molecule. Each CDR3 protein is one row after TCRdb ran MiXCR on the 5' RACE reads. The sample includes over a million distinct CDR3 sequences, over 35% seen only once; the top ten take 18%.

The chain joins TRBV7-3 to TRBJ2-1; 10 bases agree with TRBD2. The sequence came from a woman in her sixties or seventies in good health. The sequenced sample consisted of blood. The CDR3 DNA sequence: TGTGCCAGCAGCTCAAGACTAGCGGGCTCCTACAATGAGCAGTTCTTC. It yields the protein CASSSRLAGSYNEQFF.